The 23 T cell receptor beta chains listed next were all sequenced from one sample in a study of neurological immune-mediated disorders. TCRdb recomputed calls from the 5' RACE reads with MiXCR, one row per CDR3 protein. This repertoire shows tens of thousands of distinct CDR3 sequences, roughly 17% found once; its top ten account for approximately 15%. The sequenced material came from PBMCs. These receptors were taken from a woman aged 40 to 50 in good health.

This clonotype was observed at least ten times. The rearrangement joins TRBV5-6 to TRBJ1-2; D remains ambiguous. V was pared by 3 bases and J by 8 bases, with 17 bases between. From germline, CDR1 is SGHDT and CDR2 YYEEEE. The CDR3 consists of 14 residues. This chain's CDR3 is CASSYPTTALGYTF. The CDR3 DNA sequence: TGTGCCAGCAGCTACCCCACCACGGCCCTGGGCTACACCTTC.

This clonotype was seen many times. This rearrangement joins TRBV12-3 or TRBV12-4 to TRBJ1-5; no clear D gene. The CDR3 runs 20 residues. V lost 6 bases, J lost 1 base, and 28 bases lay in between. The DNA for the CDR3 is TGTGCCAGCAGCGGCGACGGACCCCGGCCCACAACCCTGAGCAATCAGCCCCAGCATTTT. It encodes CASSGDGPRPTTLSNQPQHF.

This clonotype was found many times. In DNA, the CDR3 is TGTGCCAGCAGTTTGGAACAGGGCTTCCGGAACACTGAAGCTTTCTTT. This sequence encodes CASSLEQGFRNTEAFF. The genes are TRBV28 and TRBJ1-1; the D gene is possibly TRBD1 (6 bases). Trimming removed 3 bases at V and 1 base at J, with 15 bases between. Germline assignment: CDR1 MDHEN and CDR2 SYDVKM. The CDR3 runs to 16 residues.

This clonotype was counted many times. The chain carries TRBV5-1 and TRBJ2-3; TRBD1 matches 9 bases. Germline loops: CDR1 SGHRS, CDR2 YFSETQ. The V and J ends lost 3 bases and 2 bases, in that order; junction bases with no gene match: 10. The CDR3 is 17 residues long. In nucleotides, the CDR3 is TGCGCCAGCAGCTCGGAAACAGGGGGCGAGCACACAGATACGCAGTATTTT. Encoded protein: CASSSETGGEHTDTQYF.

This clonotype has ten or more counts. This chain joins TRBV5-1 and TRBJ2-3; D not resolved. This CDR3 comprises 17 residues. The ends were cut back, 0 bases at V and 5 bases at J, with 19 bases in the middle. Germline V gene data show CDR1 as SGHRS and CDR2 as YFSETQ. In DNA, the CDR3 is TGCGCCAGCAGCTTGGCCATTCCTCCTGTCTCAGGAGATACGCAGTATTTT. It yields the protein CASSLAIPPVSGDTQYF. The whole variable domain, remainder taken from reference TRBV5-1 and TRBJ2-3, is KAGVTQTPRYLIKTRGQQVTLSCSPISGHRSVSWYQQTPGQGLQFLFEYFSETQRNKGNFPGRFSGRQFSNSRSEMNVSTLELGDSALYLCASSLAIPPVSGDTQYFGPGTRLTVL.

Ten or more counts support this clonotype. The chain recombines TRBV12-3 or TRBV12-4 with TRBJ1-5; D gene uncertain. The CDR3 has 14 residues. V was pared by 4 bases and J by 5 bases, with 12 bases between. The CDR3 region is CASSWNTDHQPQHF. The CDR3 DNA reads as TGTGCCAGCAGTTGGAATACAGATCATCAGCCCCAGCATTTT.

This clonotype occurred many times. The CDR3 reads CASSLIRSEPQHF. CDR3 DNA sequence: TGTGCCAGCAGCTTAATAAGGTCCGAGCCCCAGCATTTT. V usage is TRBV7-2 and J usage is TRBJ1-5; D not resolved. With 2 bases removed from V and 8 bases from J, the gap between germline ends came to 10 bases. CDR1 is SGHTA and CDR2 is FQGNSA in the germline V gene. CDR3 length: 13 amino acids.

In this sample, this clonotype turned up many times. The chain carries TRBV20-1 and TRBJ2-3; D is unclear. The CDR3 runs 14 residues. Germline V gene data show CDR1 as DFQATT and CDR2 as SNEGSKA (reference sequence). The V and J ends lost 5 bases and 4 bases respectively, with 16 bases between them. The CDR3 sequence is CSAPLPRWADTQYF. The CDR3 bases are TGCAGTGCTCCCCTACCTCGGTGGGCAGATACGCAGTATTTT.

This clonotype has at least ten counts. The genes are TRBV28 and TRBJ1-5; D is possibly TRBD1 (5 bases). The CDR3 extends over 15 amino acids. Deletions cut 6 bases from V and 4 bases from J, with 16 bases between. Germline CDR1 is MDHEN and CDR2 is SYDVKM. The CDR3 coding sequence is TGTGCCAGCAGCTGGACCGGCTGGGGGAATCAGCCCCAGCATTTT. This codes for CASSWTGWGNQPQHF. The variable domain in full, completed from reference TRBV28 and TRBJ1-5, reads DVKVTQSSRYLVKRTGEKVFLECVQDMDHENMFWYRQDPGLGLRLIYFSYDVKMKEKGDIPEGYSVSREKKERFSLILESASTNQTSMYLCASSWTGWGNQPQHFGDGTRLSIL.

This clonotype showed up just a few times. The V call is TRBV5-1, the J call TRBJ2-7; the D gene is possibly TRBD1 (5 bases). Trimming removed 4 bases from V and 3 bases from J, with 11 bases in between. CDR3 size: 13 residues. Per the germline V gene, CDR1 is SGHRS and CDR2 is YFSETQ. This CDR3 reads CASSHPDIYEQYF. CDR3 bases: TGCGCCAGCAGCCACCCGGACATCTACGAGCAGTACTTC.

This clonotype was seen more than once but under ten times. This rearrangement joins TRBV7-2 to TRBJ2-2; D is possibly TRBD1 or TRBD2 (5 bases each). The CDR3 extends over 14 amino acids. Germline loops: CDR1 SGHTA, CDR2 FQGNSA. Deletions cut 6 bases from V and 1 base from J, with 9 bases between. CDR3 loop: CASRMGENTGELFF. CDR3 nucleotides: TGTGCCAGCAGGATGGGGGAGAACACCGGGGAGCTGTTTTTT.

The table lists this clonotype with many counts. V is TRBV20-1 and J is TRBJ1-5, with 8 bases identical to TRBD1. CDR1 is DFQATT and CDR2 is SNEGSKA in the germline V gene (reference sequence). Germline trimming cut 2 bases from V and 3 bases from J; bases unmatched to any gene: 9. The CDR3 extends over 16 amino acids. The DNA for the CDR3 is TGCAGTGCTAGAACCGACAGGGGCGAACACAATCAGCCCCAGCATTTT. Translating it yields CSARTDRGEHNQPQHF.

To note about this clonotype: The junction differs from germline at one of its ends, possibly a read error. This sequence joins TRBV12-3 or TRBV12-4 and TRBJ2-1; the match to TRBD2 covers 8 bases. This CDR3 is built from 15 residues. CDR3 loop: CASEINGGAINEQFF. CDR3 bases: TGTGCCAGCGAAATTAACGGGGGGGCCATCAATGAGCAGTTCTTT.

The sample holds many counts of this clonotype. This chain uses TRBV20-1 with TRBJ1-1; D perhaps matches TRBD1 (6 bases). The CDR3 extends over 13 amino acids. V was pared by 3 bases and J by 0 bases, with 8 bases between. Germline V gene sequence: CDR1 DFQATT, CDR2 SNEGSKA (reference sequence). The CDR3 loop is CSARGHLNTEAFF. CDR3 in DNA: TGCAGTGCTAGGGGACATTTGAACACTGAAGCTTTCTTT.

In its sample, this clonotype was seen many times. The DNA of the CDR3 is TGCAGTGCTAGAGAGACTACTGAGCCGGGCCAGACCCAGTACTTC. It specifies CSARETTEPGQTQYF. The V gene is TRBV20-1, the J gene TRBJ2-5, with D possibly TRBD2 on 5 matching bases. The V gene's germline CDR1 is DFQATT and CDR2 SNEGSKA (reference sequence). Trimming took off 0 bases at V and 6 bases at J, with 17 bases between the two ends. The CDR3 covers 15 residues.

This chain uses TRBV5-6 with TRBJ1-1; TRBD1 aligns across 10 bases. The V gene's germline CDR1 is SGHDT and CDR2 YYEEEE. Germline trimming cut 4 bases from V and 11 bases from J; bases unmatched to any gene: 17. There are 16 residues in the CDR3. The CDR3 nucleotides read TGTGCCAGCAGCCTGCGACGGACAGGGGGATCTATTGACGCTTTCTTT. Translating it yields CASSLRRTGGSIDAFF.

This clonotype was recorded at least ten times. CDR3 amino acids: CASSDGGAFSYGYTF. The CDR3 DNA is TGTGCCAGCAGCGACGGGGGGGCTTTTAGCTATGGCTACACCTTC. This chain links TRBV7-2 with TRBJ1-2, with a possible D match to TRBD1 (6 bases). V lost 5 bases and J 4 bases, leaving 17 bases between the germline ends. This CDR3 region has 15 residues. Per germline, CDR1 SGHTA and CDR2 FQGNSA.

This clonotype was counted many times. For the CDR3, the DNA is TGTGCCAGTAGTATAAGGCCGGCGGGCGGGGAGCTGTTTTTT. Amino acid sequence: CASSIRPAGGELFF. V and J are TRBV19 and TRBJ2-2; D perhaps matches TRBD2 (5 bases). V was pared by 2 bases and J by 7 bases, with 11 bases between. The CDR3 sequence is 14 residues long. Germline-derived CDR1 and CDR2 are LNHDA and SQIVND (reference sequence).

The table lists this clonotype with many counts. The rearrangement links TRBV7-8 to TRBJ2-2, with 9 bases identical to TRBD2. The germline V gene has CDR1 SGHVS and CDR2 FQNEAQ. The CDR3 is made up of 16 amino acids. The V segment lost 5 bases and the J segment 4 bases; nucleotides outside the gene matches: 8. CDR3: CASSRSGTSSTGELFF. DNA of the CDR3: TGTGCCAGCAGCCGTTCCGGGACTAGCAGCACCGGGGAGCTGTTTTTT.

This clonotype was seen many times. The rearrangement links TRBV6-6 to TRBJ2-7; 7 bases match TRBD1. After removal of 0 bases from V and 5 bases from J, the junction contained 7 bases not matched to a gene. Germline CDR1 MNHNY, CDR2 SVGAGI (reference sequence). There are 15 residues in the CDR3. CDR3 region: CASSYSEIQGNEQYV. CDR3 bases: TGTGCCAGCAGTTACTCGGAGATACAGGGGAACGAGCAGTACGTC.

The rearrangement uses TRBV14 and TRBJ2-3, with D tentatively TRBD1 (6 bases). CDR3 length: 15 residues. The germline V gene encodes CDR1 SGHDN and CDR2 FVKESK. Trimming took off 4 bases at V and 7 bases at J, with 18 bases between the two ends. The CDR3 DNA is TGTGCCAGCAGCCGACACGGACAGCTTGGAAATACGCAGTATTTT. This sequence encodes CASSRHGQLGNTQYF.

A word on this clonotype: This could be a read error, since a much larger clone is one nucleotide away. The chain links TRBV6-1 to TRBJ1-1, with a possible D match to TRBD1 (5 bases). Germline V gene lookup returns CDR1 MNHNS and CDR2 SASEGT. The CDR3 sequence is 12 residues long. The V end lost 1 base, the J end lost 8 bases, and 8 bases lay between the germline ends. The CDR3 protein is CASSEGQLEAFF. The CDR3 coding sequence is TGTGCCAGCAGTGAAGGACAGCTCGAAGCTTTCTTT.

The J gene is TRBJ1-1, the V gene TRBV13; D gene ambiguous. Per germline, CDR1 PRHDT and CDR2 FYEKMQ (reference sequence). V was cut by 5 bases and J by 7 bases, with 14 bases left in between. CDR3 length: 13 residues. CDR3 sequence reads: CASSASDGIEAFF. CDR3 coding DNA: TGTGCCAGCAGCGCGTCGGACGGTATTGAAGCTTTCTTT.